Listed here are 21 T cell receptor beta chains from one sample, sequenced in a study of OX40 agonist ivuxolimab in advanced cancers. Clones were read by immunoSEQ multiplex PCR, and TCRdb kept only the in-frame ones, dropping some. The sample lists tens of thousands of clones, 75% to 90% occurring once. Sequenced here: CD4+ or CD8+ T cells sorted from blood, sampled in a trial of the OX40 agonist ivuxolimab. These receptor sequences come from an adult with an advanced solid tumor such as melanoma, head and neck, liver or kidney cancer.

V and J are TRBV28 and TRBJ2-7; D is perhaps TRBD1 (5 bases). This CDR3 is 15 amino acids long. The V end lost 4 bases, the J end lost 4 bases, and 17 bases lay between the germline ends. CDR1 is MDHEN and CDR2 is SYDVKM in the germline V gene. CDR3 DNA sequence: TGTGCCAGCAGTTCAGCAAGGGGCTTCGCTTACGAGCAGTACGTC. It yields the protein CASSSARGFAYEQYV.

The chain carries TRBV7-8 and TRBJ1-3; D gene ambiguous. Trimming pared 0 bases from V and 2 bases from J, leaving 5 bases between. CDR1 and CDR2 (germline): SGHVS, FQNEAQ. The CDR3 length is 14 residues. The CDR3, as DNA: TGTGCCAGCAGCTTAGCCGGGGCTGGAAACACCATATATTTT. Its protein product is CASSLAGAGNTIYF.

CDR3 nucleotide sequence: TGTGCCTGGTTCGCGGCTAGCGGGAACACAGATACGCAGTATTTT. This sequence encodes CAWFAASGNTDTQYF. The chain is built from TRBV30 and TRBJ2-3, with 9 nucleotides matching TRBD2. The V gene end was trimmed by 5 bases and the J gene end by 2 bases; junction bases not matched to a gene: 8. The germline V gene encodes CDR1 GTSNPN and CDR2 SVGIG (reference sequence). This CDR3 contains 15 residues.

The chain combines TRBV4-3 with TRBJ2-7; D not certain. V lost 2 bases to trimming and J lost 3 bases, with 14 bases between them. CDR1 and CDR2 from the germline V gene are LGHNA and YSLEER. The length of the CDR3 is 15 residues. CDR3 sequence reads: CASSQIVAAHYEQYF. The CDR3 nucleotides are TGCGCCAGCAGCCAAATTGTCGCGGCCCACTACGAGCAGTACTTC.

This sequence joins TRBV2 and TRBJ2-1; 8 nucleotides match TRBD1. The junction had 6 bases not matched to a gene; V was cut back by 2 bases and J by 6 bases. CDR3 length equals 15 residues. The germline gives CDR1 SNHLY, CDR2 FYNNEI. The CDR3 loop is CASSESRGRVNEQFF. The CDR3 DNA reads TGTGCCAGCAGTGAATCCAGGGGGCGCGTCAATGAGCAGTTCTTC.

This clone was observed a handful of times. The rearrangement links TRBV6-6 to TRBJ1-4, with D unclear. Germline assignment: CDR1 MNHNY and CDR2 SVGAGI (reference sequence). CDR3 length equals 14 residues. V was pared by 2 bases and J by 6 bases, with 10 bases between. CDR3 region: CASSYVYGDEKLFF. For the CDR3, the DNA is TGTGCCAGCAGTTACGTCTACGGAGATGAAAAACTGTTTTTT.

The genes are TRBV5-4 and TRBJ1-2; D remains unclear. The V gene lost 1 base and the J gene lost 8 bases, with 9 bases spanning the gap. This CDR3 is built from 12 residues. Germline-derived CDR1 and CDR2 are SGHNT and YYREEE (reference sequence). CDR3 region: CASSLRLVGYTF. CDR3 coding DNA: TGTGCCAGCAGCTTGCGACTGGTCGGCTACACCTTC.

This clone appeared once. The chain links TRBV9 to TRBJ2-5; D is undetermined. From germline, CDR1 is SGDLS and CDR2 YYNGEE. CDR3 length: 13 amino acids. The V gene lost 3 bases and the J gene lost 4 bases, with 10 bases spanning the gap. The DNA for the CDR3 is TGTGCCAGCAGCGCTAATACCGGAGAGACCCAGTACTTC. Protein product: CASSANTGETQYF.

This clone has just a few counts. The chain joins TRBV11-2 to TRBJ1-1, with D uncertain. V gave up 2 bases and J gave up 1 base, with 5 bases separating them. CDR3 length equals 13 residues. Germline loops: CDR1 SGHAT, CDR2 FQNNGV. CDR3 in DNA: TGTGCCAGCAGCTTACTGGGGAACACTGAAGCTTTCTTT. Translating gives CASSLLGNTEAFF.

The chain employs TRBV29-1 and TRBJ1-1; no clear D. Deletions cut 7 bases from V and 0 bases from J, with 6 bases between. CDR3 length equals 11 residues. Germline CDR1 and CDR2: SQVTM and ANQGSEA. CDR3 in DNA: TGCAGCGCTGCTGTGAACACTGAAGCTTTCTTT. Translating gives CSAAVNTEAFF.

Here the CDR3 reads CASSLGTQILETQYF. CDR3 bases: TGCGCCAGCAGCTTGGGGACACAGATTTTGGAGACCCAGTACTTC. This chain joins TRBV5-1 and TRBJ2-5; perhaps TRBD1 as D (5 bases). This CDR3 has 15 residues. CDR1 is SGHRS, CDR2 YFSETQ, per germline. V lost 0 bases, J lost 5 bases, and 14 bases lay in between.

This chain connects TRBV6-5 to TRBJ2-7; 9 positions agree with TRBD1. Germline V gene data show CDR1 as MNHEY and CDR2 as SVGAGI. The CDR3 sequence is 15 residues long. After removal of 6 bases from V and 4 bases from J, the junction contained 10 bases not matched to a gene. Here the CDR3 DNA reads TGTGCCAGCAGGAGATCGGGACAGGGTATGTACGAGCAGTACGTC. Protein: CASRRSGQGMYEQYV.

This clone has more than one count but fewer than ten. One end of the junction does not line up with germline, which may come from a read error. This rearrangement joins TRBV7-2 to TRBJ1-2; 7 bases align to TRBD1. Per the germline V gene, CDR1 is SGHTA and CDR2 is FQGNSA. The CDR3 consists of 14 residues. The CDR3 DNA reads TGTGCCAGCAGCCTAGCCTCCGGGACAGAAGGCTACACCTTC. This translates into CASSLASGTEGYTF.

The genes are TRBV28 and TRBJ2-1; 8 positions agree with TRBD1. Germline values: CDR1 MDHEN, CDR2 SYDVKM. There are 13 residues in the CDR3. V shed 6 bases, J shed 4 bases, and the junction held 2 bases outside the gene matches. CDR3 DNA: TGTGCCAGCAGGGGACAGGCATACAATGAGCAGTTCTTC. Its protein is CASRGQAYNEQFF.

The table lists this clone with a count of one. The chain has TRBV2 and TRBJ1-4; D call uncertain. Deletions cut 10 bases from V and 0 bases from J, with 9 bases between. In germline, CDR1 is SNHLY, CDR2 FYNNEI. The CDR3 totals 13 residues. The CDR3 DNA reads TGTGCCACGTCCCGAGCAACTAATGAAAAACTGTTTTTT. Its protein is CATSRATNEKLFF.

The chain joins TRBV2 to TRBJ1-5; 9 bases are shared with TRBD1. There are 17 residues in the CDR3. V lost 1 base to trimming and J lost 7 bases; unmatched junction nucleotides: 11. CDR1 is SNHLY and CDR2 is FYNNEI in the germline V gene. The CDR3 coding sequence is TGTGCCAGCAGTGAAGGGACGGGACAGGGATTCACGCAGCCCCAGCATTTT. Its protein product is CASSEGTGQGFTQPQHF.

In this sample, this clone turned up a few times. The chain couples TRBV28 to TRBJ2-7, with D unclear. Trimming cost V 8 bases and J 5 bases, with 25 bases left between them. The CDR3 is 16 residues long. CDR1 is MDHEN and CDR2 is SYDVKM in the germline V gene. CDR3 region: CASQTIFRKSSHEQYF. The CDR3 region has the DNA TGTGCCAGCCAAACAATTTTCCGAAAGTCGTCTCACGAGCAGTACTTC. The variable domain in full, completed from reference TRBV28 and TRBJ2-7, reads DVKVTQSSRYLVKRTGEKVFLECVQDMDHENMFWYRQDPGLGLRLIYFSYDVKMKEKGDIPEGYSVSREKKERFSLILESASTNQTSMYLCASQTIFRKSSHEQYFGPGTRLTVT.

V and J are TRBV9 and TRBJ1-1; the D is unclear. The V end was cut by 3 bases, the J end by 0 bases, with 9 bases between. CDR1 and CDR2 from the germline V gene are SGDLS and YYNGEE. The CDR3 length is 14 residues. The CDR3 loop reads CASSAVGLNTEAFF. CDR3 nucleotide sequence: TGTGCCAGCAGCGCCGTGGGGTTGAACACTGAAGCTTTCTTT.

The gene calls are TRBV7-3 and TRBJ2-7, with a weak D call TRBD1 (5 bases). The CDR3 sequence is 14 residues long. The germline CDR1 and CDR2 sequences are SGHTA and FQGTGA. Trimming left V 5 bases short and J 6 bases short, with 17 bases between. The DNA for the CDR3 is TGTGCCAGCAGCCTGCAGGGTATGATCACCGAGCAGTACTTC. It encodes CASSLQGMITEQYF.

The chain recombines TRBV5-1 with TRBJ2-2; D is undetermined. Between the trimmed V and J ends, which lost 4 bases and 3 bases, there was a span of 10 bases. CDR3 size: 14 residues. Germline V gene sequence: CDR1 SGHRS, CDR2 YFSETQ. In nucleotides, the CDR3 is TGCGCCAGCAGCCACTTAGGAGACACCGGGGAGCTGTTTTTT. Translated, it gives CASSHLGDTGELFF.

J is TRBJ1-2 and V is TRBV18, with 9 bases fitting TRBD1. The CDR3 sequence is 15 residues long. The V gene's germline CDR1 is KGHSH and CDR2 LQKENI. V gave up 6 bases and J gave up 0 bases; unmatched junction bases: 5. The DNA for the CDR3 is TGTGCCAGCTCCAGGACAGGGGCAGCTAACTATGGCTACACCTTC. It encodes CASSRTGAANYGYTF.